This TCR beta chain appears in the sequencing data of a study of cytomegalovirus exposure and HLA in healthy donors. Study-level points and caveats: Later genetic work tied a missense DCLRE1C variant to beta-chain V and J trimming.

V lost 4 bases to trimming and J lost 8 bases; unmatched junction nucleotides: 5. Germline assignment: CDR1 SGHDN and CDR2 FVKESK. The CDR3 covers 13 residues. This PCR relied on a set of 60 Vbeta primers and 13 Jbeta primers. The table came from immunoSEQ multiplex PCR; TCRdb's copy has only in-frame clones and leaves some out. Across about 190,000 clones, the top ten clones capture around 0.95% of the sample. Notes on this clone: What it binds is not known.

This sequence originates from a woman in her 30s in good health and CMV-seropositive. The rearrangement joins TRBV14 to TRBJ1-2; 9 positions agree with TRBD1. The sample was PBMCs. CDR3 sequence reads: CASSRDRVKGYTF. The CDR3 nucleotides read TGTGCCAGCAGCCGGGACAGGGTAAAAGGCTACACCTTC. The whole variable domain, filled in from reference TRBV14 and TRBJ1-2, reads EAGVTQFPSHSVIEKGQTVTLRCDPISGHDNLYWYRRVMGKEIKFLLHFVKESKQDESGMPNNRFLAERTGGTYSTLKVQPAELEDSGVYFCASSRDRVKGYTFGSGTRLTVV.